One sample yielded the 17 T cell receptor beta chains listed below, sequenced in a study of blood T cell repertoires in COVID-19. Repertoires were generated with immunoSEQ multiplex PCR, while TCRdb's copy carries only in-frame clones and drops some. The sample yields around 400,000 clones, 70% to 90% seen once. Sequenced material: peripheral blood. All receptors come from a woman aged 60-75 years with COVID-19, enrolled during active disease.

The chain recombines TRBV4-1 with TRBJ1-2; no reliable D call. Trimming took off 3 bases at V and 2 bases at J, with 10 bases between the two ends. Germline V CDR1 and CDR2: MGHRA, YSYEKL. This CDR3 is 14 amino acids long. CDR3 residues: CASSHPGKNYGYTF. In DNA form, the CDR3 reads TGCGCCAGCAGCCACCCCGGGAAAAACTATGGCTACACCTTC.

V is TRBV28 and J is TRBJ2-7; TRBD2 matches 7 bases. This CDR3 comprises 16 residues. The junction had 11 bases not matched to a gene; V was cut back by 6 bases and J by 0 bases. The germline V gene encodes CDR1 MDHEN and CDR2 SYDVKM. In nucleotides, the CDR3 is TGTGCCAGCAGCTCGTCCGGGAGGCAGTCCTCCTACGAGCAGTACTTC. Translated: CASSSSGRQSSYEQYF.

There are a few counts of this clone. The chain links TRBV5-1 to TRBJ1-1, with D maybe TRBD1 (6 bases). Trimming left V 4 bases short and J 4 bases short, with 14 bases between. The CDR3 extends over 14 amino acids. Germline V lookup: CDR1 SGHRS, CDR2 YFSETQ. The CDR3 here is CASSPATGSTEAFF. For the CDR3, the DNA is TGCGCCAGCAGCCCGGCAACAGGGTCCACTGAAGCTTTCTTT.

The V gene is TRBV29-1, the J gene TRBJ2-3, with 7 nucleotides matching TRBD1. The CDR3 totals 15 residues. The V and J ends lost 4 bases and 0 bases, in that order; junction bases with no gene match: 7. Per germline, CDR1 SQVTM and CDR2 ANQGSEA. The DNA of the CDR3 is TGCAGCGTTGCCGGGACAGCGATAAGCACAGATACGCAGTATTTT. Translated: CSVAGTAISTDTQYF.

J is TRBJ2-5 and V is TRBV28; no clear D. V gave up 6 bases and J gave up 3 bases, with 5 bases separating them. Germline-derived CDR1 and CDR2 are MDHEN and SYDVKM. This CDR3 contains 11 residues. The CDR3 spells CASRLEETQYF. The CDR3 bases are TGTGCCAGCAGACTGGAAGAGACCCAGTACTTC.

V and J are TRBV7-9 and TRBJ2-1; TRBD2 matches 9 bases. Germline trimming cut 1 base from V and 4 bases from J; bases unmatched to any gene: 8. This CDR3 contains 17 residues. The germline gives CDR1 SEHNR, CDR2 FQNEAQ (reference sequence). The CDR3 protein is CASSLDAGGMNYNEQFF. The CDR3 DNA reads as TGTGCCAGCAGCTTAGATGCGGGGGGGATGAATTACAATGAGCAGTTCTTC. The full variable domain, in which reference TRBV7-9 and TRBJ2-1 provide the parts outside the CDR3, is DTGVSQNPRHKITKRGQNVTFRCDPISEHNRLYWYRQTLGQGPEFLTYFQNEAQLEKSRLLSDRFSAERPKGSFSTLEIQRTEQGDSAMYLCASSLDAGGMNYNEQFFGPGTRLTVL.

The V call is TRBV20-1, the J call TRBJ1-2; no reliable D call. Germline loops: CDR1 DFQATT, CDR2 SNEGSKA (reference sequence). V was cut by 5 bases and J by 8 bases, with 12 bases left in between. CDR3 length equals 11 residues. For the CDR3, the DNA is TGCAGTGCTCCTCTCGCCCAGGGCTACACCTTC. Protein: CSAPLAQGYTF.

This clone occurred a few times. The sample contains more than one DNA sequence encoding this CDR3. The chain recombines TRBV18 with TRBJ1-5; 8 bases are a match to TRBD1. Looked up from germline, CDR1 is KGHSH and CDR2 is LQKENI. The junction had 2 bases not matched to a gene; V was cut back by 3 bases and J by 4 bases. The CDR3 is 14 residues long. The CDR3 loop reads CASSPGQGNQPQHF. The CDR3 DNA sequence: TGTGCCAGCTCACCTGGACAGGGTAATCAGCCCCAGCATTTT.

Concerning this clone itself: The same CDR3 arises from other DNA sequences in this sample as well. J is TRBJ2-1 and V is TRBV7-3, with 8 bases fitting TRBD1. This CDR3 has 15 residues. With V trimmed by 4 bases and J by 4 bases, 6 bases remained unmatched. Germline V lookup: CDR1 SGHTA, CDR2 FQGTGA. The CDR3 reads CASSSQGARYNEQFF. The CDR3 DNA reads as TGTGCCAGCAGCTCCCAGGGGGCTCGGTACAATGAGCAGTTCTTC.

In nucleotides, the CDR3 is TGTGCCACCAGCAGGGGGACAGGGCGCTACGAGCAGTACTTC. Protein product: CATSRGTGRYEQYF. This chain joins TRBV15 and TRBJ2-7; TRBD1 matches at 9 bases. Per the germline V gene, CDR1 is LNHNV and CDR2 is YYDKDF (reference sequence). With 3 bases clipped from V and 3 bases from J, the junction kept 3 bases outside the gene matches. The CDR3 loop spans 14 amino acids.

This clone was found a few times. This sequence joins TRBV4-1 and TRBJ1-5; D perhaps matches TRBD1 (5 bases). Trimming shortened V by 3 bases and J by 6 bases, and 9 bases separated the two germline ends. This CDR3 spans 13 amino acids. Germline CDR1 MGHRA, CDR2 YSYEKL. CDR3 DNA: TGCGCCAGCAGCCAGGACATTGCTCAGCCCCAGCATTTT. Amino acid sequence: CASSQDIAQPQHF.

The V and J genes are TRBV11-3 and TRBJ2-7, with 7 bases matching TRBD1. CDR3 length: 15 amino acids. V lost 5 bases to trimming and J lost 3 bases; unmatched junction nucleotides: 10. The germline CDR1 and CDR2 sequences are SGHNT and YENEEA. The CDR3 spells CASSQGTVPHYEQYF. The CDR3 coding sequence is TGTGCCAGCAGCCAAGGGACAGTTCCGCACTACGAGCAGTACTTC.

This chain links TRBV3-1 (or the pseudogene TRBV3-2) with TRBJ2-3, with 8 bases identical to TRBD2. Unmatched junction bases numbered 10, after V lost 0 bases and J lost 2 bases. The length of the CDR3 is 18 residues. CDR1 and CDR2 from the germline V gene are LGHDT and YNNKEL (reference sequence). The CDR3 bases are TGTGCCAGCAGCCAAGATCGTCCGGCGGGGGGAAACACAGATACGCAGTATTTT. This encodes CASSQDRPAGGNTDTQYF.

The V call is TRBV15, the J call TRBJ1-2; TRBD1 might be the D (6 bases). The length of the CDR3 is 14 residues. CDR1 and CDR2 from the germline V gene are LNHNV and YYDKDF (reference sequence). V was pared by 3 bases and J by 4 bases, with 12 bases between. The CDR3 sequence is CATSRETGSYGYTF. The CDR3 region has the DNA TGTGCCACCAGCAGGGAGACAGGCTCCTATGGCTACACCTTC.

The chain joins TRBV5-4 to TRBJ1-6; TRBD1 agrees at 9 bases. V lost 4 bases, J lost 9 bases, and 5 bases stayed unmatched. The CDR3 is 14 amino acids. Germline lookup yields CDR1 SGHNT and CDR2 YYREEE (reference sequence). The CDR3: CASSQDRGRSPLHF. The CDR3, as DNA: TGTGCCAGCAGCCAGGACAGGGGACGTTCACCCCTCCACTTT.

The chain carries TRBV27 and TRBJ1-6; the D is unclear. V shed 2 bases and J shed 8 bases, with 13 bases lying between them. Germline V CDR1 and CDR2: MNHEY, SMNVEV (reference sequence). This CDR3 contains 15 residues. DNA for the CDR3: TGTGCCAGCAGTTTACGGCGCCAGGATGATTCACCCCTCCACTTT. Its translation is CASSLRRQDDSPLHF.

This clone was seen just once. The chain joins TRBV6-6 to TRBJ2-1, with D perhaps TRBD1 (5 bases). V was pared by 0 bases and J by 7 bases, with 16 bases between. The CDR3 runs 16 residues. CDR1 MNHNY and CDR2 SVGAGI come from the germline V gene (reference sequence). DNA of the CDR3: TGTGCCAGCAGTTACTCAATGGGTCTAAGGGGTAATGAGCAGTTCTTC. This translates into CASSYSMGLRGNEQFF.